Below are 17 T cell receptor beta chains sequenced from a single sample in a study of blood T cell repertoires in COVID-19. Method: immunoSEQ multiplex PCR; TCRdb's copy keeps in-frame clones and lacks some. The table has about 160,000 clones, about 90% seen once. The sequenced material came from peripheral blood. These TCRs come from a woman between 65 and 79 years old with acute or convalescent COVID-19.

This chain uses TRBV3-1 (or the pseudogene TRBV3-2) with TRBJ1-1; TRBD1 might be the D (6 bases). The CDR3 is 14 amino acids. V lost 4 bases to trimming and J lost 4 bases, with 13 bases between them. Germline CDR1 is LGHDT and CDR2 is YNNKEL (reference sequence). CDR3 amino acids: CASSPQGLSTEAFF. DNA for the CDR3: TGTGCCAGCAGCCCACAGGGTCTTAGCACTGAAGCTTTCTTT.

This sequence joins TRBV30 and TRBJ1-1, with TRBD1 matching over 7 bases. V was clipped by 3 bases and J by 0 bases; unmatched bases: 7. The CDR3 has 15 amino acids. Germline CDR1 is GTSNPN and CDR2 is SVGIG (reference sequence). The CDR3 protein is CAWRKAGTVNTEAFF. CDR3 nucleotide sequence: TGTGCCTGGAGAAAGGCCGGGACAGTGAACACTGAAGCTTTCTTT.

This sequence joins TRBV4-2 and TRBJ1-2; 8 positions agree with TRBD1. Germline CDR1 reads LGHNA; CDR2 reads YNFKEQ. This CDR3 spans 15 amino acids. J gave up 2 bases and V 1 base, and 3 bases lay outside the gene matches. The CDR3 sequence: CASSQVDRENYGYTF. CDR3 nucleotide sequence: TGTGCCAGCAGCCAAGTGGACAGGGAAAACTATGGCTACACCTTC.

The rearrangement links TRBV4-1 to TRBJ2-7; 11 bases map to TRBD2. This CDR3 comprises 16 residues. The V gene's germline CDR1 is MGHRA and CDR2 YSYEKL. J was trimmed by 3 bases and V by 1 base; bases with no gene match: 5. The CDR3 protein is CASSQALAGGIYEQYF. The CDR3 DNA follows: TGCGCCAGCAGCCAAGCCCTAGCGGGGGGAATCTACGAGCAGTACTTC.

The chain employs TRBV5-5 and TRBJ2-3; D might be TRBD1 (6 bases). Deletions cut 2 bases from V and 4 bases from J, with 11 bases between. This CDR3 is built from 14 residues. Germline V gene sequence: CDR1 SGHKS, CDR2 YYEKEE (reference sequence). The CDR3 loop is CASSFRGGPDTQYF. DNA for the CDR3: TGTGCCAGCAGCTTCAGGGGCGGGCCAGATACGCAGTATTTT.

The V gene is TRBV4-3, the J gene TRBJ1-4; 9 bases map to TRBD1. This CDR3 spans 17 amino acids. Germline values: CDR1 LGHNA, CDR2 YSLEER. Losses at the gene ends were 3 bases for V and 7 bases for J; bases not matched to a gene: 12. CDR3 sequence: CASSQGVTGTGLEKLFF. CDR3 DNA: TGCGCCAGCAGCCAGGGAGTAACCGGGACAGGGCTTGAAAAACTGTTTTTT.

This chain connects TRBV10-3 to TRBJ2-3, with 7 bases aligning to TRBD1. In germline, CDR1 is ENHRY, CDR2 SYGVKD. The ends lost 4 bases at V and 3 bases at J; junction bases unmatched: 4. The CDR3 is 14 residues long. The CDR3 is CAISGQGSTDTQYF. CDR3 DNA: TGTGCCATCAGTGGACAGGGATCAACAGATACGCAGTATTTT.

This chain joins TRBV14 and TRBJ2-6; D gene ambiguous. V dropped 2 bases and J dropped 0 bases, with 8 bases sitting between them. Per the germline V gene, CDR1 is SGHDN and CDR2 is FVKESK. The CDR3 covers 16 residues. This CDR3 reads CASSQRVSSGANVLTF. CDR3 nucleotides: TGTGCCAGCAGCCAACGGGTCAGCTCTGGGGCCAACGTCCTGACTTTC.

The CDR3: CASSDTGQGPYEQYF. CDR3 nucleotide sequence: TGTGCCAGTAGTGACACAGGACAGGGACCCTACGAGCAGTACTTC. The chain recombines TRBV19 with TRBJ2-7, with 8 bases lining up with TRBD1. The CDR3 runs 15 residues. Per germline, CDR1 LNHDA and CDR2 SQIVND (reference sequence). Unmatched junction bases numbered 8, after V lost 5 bases and J lost 2 bases.

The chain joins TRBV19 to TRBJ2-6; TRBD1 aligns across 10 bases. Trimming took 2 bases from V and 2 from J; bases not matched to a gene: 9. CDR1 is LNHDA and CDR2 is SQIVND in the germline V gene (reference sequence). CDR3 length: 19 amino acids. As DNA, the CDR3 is TGTGCCAGTAGTATATATGGGACAGGGGTCAGGACTGGGGCCAACGTCCTGACTTTC. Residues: CASSIYGTGVRTGANVLTF.

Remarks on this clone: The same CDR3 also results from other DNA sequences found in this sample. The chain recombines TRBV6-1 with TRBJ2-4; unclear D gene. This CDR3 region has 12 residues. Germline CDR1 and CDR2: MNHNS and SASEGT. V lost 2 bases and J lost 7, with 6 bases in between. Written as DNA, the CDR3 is TGTGCCAGCAGTGAAACAGTTAACATTCAGTACTTC. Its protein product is CASSETVNIQYF.

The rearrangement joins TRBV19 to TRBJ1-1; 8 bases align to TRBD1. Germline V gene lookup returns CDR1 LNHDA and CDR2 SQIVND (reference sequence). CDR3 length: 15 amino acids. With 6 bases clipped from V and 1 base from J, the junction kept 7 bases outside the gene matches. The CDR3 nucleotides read TGTGCCAGTAGCGCTACCGGGACAGGGAACACTGAAGCTTTCTTT. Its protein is CASSATGTGNTEAFF.

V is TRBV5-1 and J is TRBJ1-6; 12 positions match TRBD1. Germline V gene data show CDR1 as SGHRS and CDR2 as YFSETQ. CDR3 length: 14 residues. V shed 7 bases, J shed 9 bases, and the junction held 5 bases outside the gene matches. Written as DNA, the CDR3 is TGCGCCAGCGGGACAGGGGGCCGAGGTTCACCCCTCCACTTT. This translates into CASGTGGRGSPLHF.

Here the CDR3 reads CASSYPGGGQPQHF. CDR3 coding DNA: TGTGCCAGCAGTTACCCTGGAGGAGGTCAGCCCCAGCATTTT. The chain is built from TRBV6-2 or TRBV6-3 and TRBJ1-5; D is undetermined. Looked up from germline, CDR1 is MNHEY and CDR2 is SVGEGT. The CDR3 spans 14 residues. Trimming left V 2 bases short and J 6 bases short, with 11 bases between.

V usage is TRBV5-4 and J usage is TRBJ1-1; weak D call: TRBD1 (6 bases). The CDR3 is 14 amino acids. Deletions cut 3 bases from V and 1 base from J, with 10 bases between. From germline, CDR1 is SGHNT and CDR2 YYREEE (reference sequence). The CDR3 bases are TGTGCCAGCAGCTCGACAGGAGGGAACACTGAAGCTTTCTTT. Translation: CASSSTGGNTEAFF. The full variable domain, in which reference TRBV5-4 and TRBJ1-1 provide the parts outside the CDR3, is ETGVTQSPTHLIKTRGQQVTLRCSSQSGHNTVSWYQQALGQGPQFIFQYYREEENGRGNFPPRFSGLQFPNYSSELNVNALELDDSALYLCASSSTGGNTEAFFGQGTRLTVV.

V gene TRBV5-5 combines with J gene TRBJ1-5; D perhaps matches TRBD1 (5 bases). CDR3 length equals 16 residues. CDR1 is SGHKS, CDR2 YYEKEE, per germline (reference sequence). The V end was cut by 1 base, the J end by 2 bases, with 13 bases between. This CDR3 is CASSLSWGGRNQPQHF. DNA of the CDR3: TGTGCCAGCAGCTTGAGTTGGGGGGGACGCAATCAGCCCCAGCATTTT.

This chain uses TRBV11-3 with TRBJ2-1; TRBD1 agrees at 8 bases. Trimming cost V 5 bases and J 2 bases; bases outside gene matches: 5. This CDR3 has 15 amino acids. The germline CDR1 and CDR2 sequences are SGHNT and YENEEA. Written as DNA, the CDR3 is TGTGCCAGCAGCCGAGACAGGGGCACCTACAATGAGCAGTTCTTC. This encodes CASSRDRGTYNEQFF.